Listed here is a single T cell receptor (beta chain). The sample contains more than one DNA sequence encoding this CDR3. The data originate from a study of control samples from healthy donors and cancer patients. Sequencing was performed with immunoSEQ multiplex PCR; in TCRdb, only in-frame clones are kept and a portion is missing. This sample has under 100,000 clones, with about 88% found just once. Sequenced sample: blood. The sequence was obtained from a woman aged 65 to 85 in good health.

This CDR3 reads CASSNSRLSYEQYF. The CDR3 nucleotides are TGCGCCAGCAGCAATTCACGCCTTTCCTACGAGCAGTACTTC. V is TRBV5-1 and J is TRBJ2-7; unclear D gene. Per germline, CDR1 SGHRS and CDR2 YFSETQ. This CDR3 is built from 14 residues. Trimming cost V 4 bases and J 1 base, with 12 bases left between them.